The 10 T cell receptor beta chains in this list originate from one sample, sequenced in a study of blood T cell repertoires in COVID-19. The protocol was immunoSEQ multiplex PCR, while the TCRdb copy is restricted to in-frame clones and leaves out a portion. The sample lists 85,000 to 100,000 clones, 88% occurring once. Source material: peripheral blood. All receptors derive from a man between 45 and 60 years old with COVID-19, enrolled during active disease.

The rearrangement joins TRBV6-6 to TRBJ1-4; D is undetermined. CDR3 length equals 11 residues. V was trimmed by 10 bases and J by 8 bases, leaving 11 bases between them. Germline V gene lookup returns CDR1 MNHNY and CDR2 SVGAGI (reference sequence). CDR3 residues: CATTGSEKLFF. As DNA, the CDR3 is TGTGCCACGACCGGGAGCGAAAAACTGTTTTTT.

The chain is built from TRBV7-3 and TRBJ1-1; no definite D call. The germline CDR1 and CDR2 sequences are SGHTA and FQGTGA. V was pared by 0 bases and J by 0 bases, with 8 bases between. The length of the CDR3 is 15 residues. This chain's CDR3 is CASSLTAALNTEAFF. The CDR3 DNA reads TGTGCCAGCAGCTTAACGGCGGCCTTGAACACTGAAGCTTTCTTT.

The V call is TRBV30, the J call TRBJ1-3, with 8 bases lining up with TRBD1. The germline V gene encodes CDR1 GTSNPN and CDR2 SVGIG (reference sequence). The CDR3 consists of 16 residues. V was clipped by 0 bases and J by 0 bases; unmatched bases: 4. CDR3 coding DNA: TGTGCCTGGAGTGTGCAGGGGGCCTTCTCTGGAAACACCATATATTTT. This translates into CAWSVQGAFSGNTIYF. Filled out from reference TRBV30 and TRBJ1-3, the complete variable domain reads SQTIHQWPATLVQPVGSPLSLECTVEGTSNPNLYWYRQAAGRGLQLLFYSVGIGQISSEVPQNLSASRPQDRQFILSSKKLLLSDSGFYLCAWSVQGAFSGNTIYFGEGSWLTVV.

J is TRBJ1-2 and V is TRBV18; 10 bases fit TRBD1. The CDR3 is 15 amino acids. V shed 3 bases and J 4 bases; nucleotides not matched to a gene: 5. Looked up from germline, CDR1 is KGHSH and CDR2 is LQKENI. In DNA form, the CDR3 reads TGTGCCAGCTCACCCCCGACAGGGGGCGGCTATGGCTACACCTTC. It encodes CASSPPTGGGYGYTF.

The gene calls are TRBV11-2 and TRBJ2-2; TRBD2 matches at 8 bases. CDR3 size: 16 residues. V shed 3 bases and J 6 bases; nucleotides not matched to a gene: 9. Germline values: CDR1 SGHAT, CDR2 FQNNGV. The CDR3 sequence: CASSFLRGVGAGELFF. CDR3 sequence (DNA): TGTGCCAGCAGCTTTTTGCGGGGGGTAGGCGCCGGGGAGCTGTTTTTT. The variable domain in full, completed from reference TRBV11-2 and TRBJ2-2, reads EAGVAQSPRYKIIEKRQSVAFWCNPISGHATLYWYQQILGQGPKLLIQFQNNGVVDDSQLPKDRFSAERLKGVDSTLKIQPAKLEDSAVYLCASSFLRGVGAGELFFGEGSRLTVL.

The chain recombines TRBV7-9 with TRBJ2-1, with D tentatively TRBD1 (6 bases). V lost 5 bases and J 2 bases, leaving 13 bases between the germline ends. CDR1 is SEHNR, CDR2 FQNEAQ, per germline (reference sequence). This CDR3 has 15 residues. The chain's CDR3 is CASSAAGQTYNEQFF. For the CDR3, the DNA is TGTGCCAGCAGCGCCGCCGGACAGACCTACAATGAGCAGTTCTTC.

This sequence joins TRBV9 and TRBJ1-6, with a possible D match to TRBD1 (5 bases). V gave up 0 bases and J gave up 5 bases, with 12 bases separating them. The CDR3 has 16 residues. Germline CDR1 is SGDLS and CDR2 is YYNGEE. This CDR3 reads CASSVGSQGNNSPLHF. The CDR3 nucleotides are TGTGCCAGCAGCGTAGGTTCCCAGGGTAATAATTCACCCCTCCACTTT.

The chain carries TRBV4-1 and TRBJ2-6, with D tentatively TRBD1 (5 bases). CDR1 and CDR2 (germline): MGHRA, YSYEKL. The ends were cut back, 4 bases at V and 0 bases at J, with 16 bases in the middle. The CDR3 sequence is 18 residues long. The CDR3 DNA reads TGCGCCAGCAGCCCCCAGGGCGGATCGAACTCTGGGGCCAACGTCCTGACTTTC. This sequence encodes CASSPQGGSNSGANVLTF.

This clone showed up just once. This chain links TRBV5-1 with TRBJ1-6; D might be TRBD1 (5 bases). The CDR3 loop spans 17 amino acids. From germline, CDR1 is SGHRS and CDR2 YFSETQ. Between the trimmed V and J ends, which lost 4 bases and 0 bases, there was a span of 14 bases. CDR3 in amino acids: CASSPDSSVSYNSPLHF. As DNA, the CDR3 is TGCGCCAGCAGCCCAGACAGTTCTGTCTCCTATAATTCACCCCTCCACTTT.

This clone showed up just once. The V gene is TRBV7-2, the J gene TRBJ1-6; the D gene is possibly TRBD1 (5 bases). Deletions cut 3 bases from V and 6 bases from J, with 9 bases between. CDR3 length: 14 residues. In germline, CDR1 is SGHTA, CDR2 FQGNSA. CDR3 sequence reads: CASSLHGGNSPLHF. The CDR3 DNA is TGTGCCAGCAGCTTGCACGGGGGTAATTCACCCCTCCACTTT.